This TCR beta chain was sequenced during a study of response to subunit inactivated influenza vaccine. General study results and limits: It was suggested by the authors that few new T cells are recruited by each seasonal influenza vaccination.

The CDR3 covers 15 residues. The junction had 5 bases not matched to a gene; V was cut back by 5 bases and J by 6 bases. Germline CDR1 reads MDHEN; CDR2 reads SYDVKM. MiXCR, applied by TCRdb to the RT-PCR reads, yields one record per CDR3 protein. The table lists 610,000 or so distinct CDR3 sequences, approximately 14% of them singletons. A note on this clonotype: Its matching antigen is unknown.

The chain recombines TRBV28 with TRBJ2-1, with 12 bases lining up with TRBD1. The source was PBMCs from blood, collected less than 13 days after vaccination. The TCR sequence derives from a man aged 50 to 60 who received an inactivated influenza vaccine. This CDR3 reads CASSTGQGAFNEQFF. The CDR3 nucleotides are TGTGCCAGCAGTACGGGACAGGGGGCCTTCAATGAGCAGTTCTTC. The whole variable domain, remainder taken from reference TRBV28 and TRBJ2-1, is DVKVTQSSRYLVKRTGEKVFLECVQDMDHENMFWYRQDPGLGLRLIYFSYDVKMKEKGDIPEGYSVSREKKERFSLILESASTNQTSMYLCASSTGQGAFNEQFFGPGTRLTVL.